The 4 T cell receptor beta chains below were found in one sample sequenced in a study of T cell clonality in common variable immunodeficiency. Sequencing used immunoSEQ multiplex PCR; TCRdb keeps in-frame clones, though not all of them. This sample carries tens of thousands of clones and no singletons, and around 3.7% goes to the top ten. Input material: peripheral blood mononuclear cells. These receptors came from a person between 18 and 70 years old in good health.

This clone was observed at least ten times. The read terminates 3 residues ahead of where the CDR3 ends, so the germline J gene completes it. J is TRBJ1-1 and V is TRBV5-1; the D gene is possibly TRBD1 (6 bases). V was trimmed by 0 bases and J by 1 base, leaving 10 bases between them. The germline CDR1 and CDR2 sequences are SGHRS and YFSETQ. The CDR3 is 15 residues long. The CDR3 is CASSLDRAKNTEAFF. The sequenced part of the CDR3 DNA is TGCGCCAGCAGCTTGGACAGGGCTAAGAACACTGAA.

This clone was seen ten or more times. The CDR3 end lies 3 residues beyond the end of the read and is filled in from the germline J gene. The V gene is TRBV5-1, the J gene TRBJ1-2, with 8 positions matching TRBD1. CDR1 is SGHRS and CDR2 is YFSETQ in the germline V gene. CDR3 length equals 14 residues. V lost 4 bases and J lost 7; bases outside the gene matches: 9. The CDR3 sequence: CASSPEQGVGGYTF. Partial CDR3 DNA: TGCGCCAGCAGCCCAGAACAGGGGGTAGGTGGC.

This clone was seen repeatedly, ten times or more. Sequencing ends 3 residues short of the CDR3 end; the germline J gene provides the rest. This rearrangement joins TRBV7-2 to TRBJ1-3; no reliable D call. This CDR3 contains 14 residues. Germline V CDR1 and CDR2: SGHTA, FQGNSA. Trimming cost V 4 bases and J 2 bases, with 9 bases left between them. The covered CDR3 bases are TGTGCCAGCAGCTCAGGACTGACTGGAAACACC. As protein: CASSSGLTGNT. The entire CDR3 reads CASSSGLTGNTIYF. Combining the CDR3 with reference TRBV7-2 and TRBJ1-3 gives the whole variable domain GAGVSQSPSNKVTEKGKDVELRCDPISGHTALYWYRQSLGQGLEFLIYFQGNSAPDKSGLPSDRFSAERTGGSVSTLTIQRTQQEDSAVYLCASSSGLTGNTIYFGEGSWLTVV.

This clone has ten or more counts. The sequenced fragment ends 3 residues before the CDR3 boundary, so the rest is inferred from the germline J gene. The V and J genes are TRBV7-6 and TRBJ1-4; tentatively, D is TRBD1 (6 bases). The V end was cut by 3 bases, the J end by 7 bases, with 15 bases between. The CDR3 is 15 amino acids. The germline CDR1 and CDR2 sequences are SGHVS and FNYEAQ. CDR3 protein: CASSLGAGGGEKLFF. CDR3 DNA, as far as it was read: TGTGCCAGCAGCTTGGGGGCGGGGGGCGGTGAAAAA.